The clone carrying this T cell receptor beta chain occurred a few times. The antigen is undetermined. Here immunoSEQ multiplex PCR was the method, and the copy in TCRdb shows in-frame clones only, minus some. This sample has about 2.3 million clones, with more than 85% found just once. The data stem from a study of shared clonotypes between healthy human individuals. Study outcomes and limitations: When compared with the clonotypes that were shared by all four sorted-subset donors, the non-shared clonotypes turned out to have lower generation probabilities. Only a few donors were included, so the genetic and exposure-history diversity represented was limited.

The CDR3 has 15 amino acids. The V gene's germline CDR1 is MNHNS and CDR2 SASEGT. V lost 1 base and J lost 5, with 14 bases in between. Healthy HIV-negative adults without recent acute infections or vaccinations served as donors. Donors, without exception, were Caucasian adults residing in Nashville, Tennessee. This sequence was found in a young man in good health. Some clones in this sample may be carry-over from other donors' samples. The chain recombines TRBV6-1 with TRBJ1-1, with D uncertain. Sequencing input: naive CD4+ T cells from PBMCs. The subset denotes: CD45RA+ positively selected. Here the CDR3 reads CASSEVSVLGTEAFF. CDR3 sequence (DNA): TGTGCCAGCAGTGAAGTGTCCGTTTTAGGTACTGAAGCTTTCTTT.